The count of the clone carrying this T cell receptor beta chain is one. The antigen remains unidentified. The CDR3 totals 13 residues. Germline loops: CDR1 SQVTM, CDR2 ANQGSEA. The V end was cut by 7 bases, the J end by 2 bases, with 12 bases between. Measured with immunoSEQ multiplex PCR; TCRdb has only the in-frame clones, and not every one. The sample contains more than 1,200,000 clones, approximately 98.5% of which appear only once. The data stem from a study of shared clonotypes between healthy human individuals. Overall study results and limits: Generation of non-shared clonotypes was less probable than generation of clonotypes shared by all four donors. Sequencing depth was expected to influence donor clonotype sharing.

The chain employs TRBV29-1 and TRBJ2-1, with D maybe TRBD1 (5 bases). The origin of this receptor is a man in his thirties or forties in good health. Sequences were obtained from naive CD4+ T cells sorted from blood. Subset in this sample: CD45RA+ positively selected. The CDR3 sequence: CSAEQEPYNEQFF. The CDR3 coding sequence is TGCAGCGCCGAACAGGAGCCCTACAATGAGCAGTTCTTC.